A single sample is the source of the 8 T cell receptor beta chains below, sequenced in a study of cytomegalovirus exposure and HLA in healthy donors. The PCR contained 60 Vbeta and 13 Jbeta primers. The table came from immunoSEQ multiplex PCR; TCRdb's copy has only in-frame clones and leaves some out. This table has some 200,000 clones, roughly 77% appearing once. The specimen sequenced was PBMCs. The receptors derive from a male donor in good health and CMV-seropositive.

The chain combines TRBV5-1 with TRBJ2-2; TRBD2 might be the D (6 bases). V was pared by 7 bases and J by 4 bases, with 14 bases between. The CDR3 is 14 amino acids. Germline CDR1 is SGHRS and CDR2 is YFSETQ. The CDR3 DNA follows: TGCGCCAGCTCACGGGACTCACCCACCGGGGAGCTGTTTTTT. Protein sequence: CASSRDSPTGELFF.

The V gene is TRBV19, the J gene TRBJ2-1; 16 nucleotides align to TRBD2. Trimming cost V 5 bases and J 3 bases; bases outside gene matches: 4. Germline V gene lookup returns CDR1 LNHDA and CDR2 SQIVND (reference sequence). The CDR3 runs 17 residues. CDR3 sequence reads: CASSAGTSGRDYNEQFF. The CDR3 DNA follows: TGTGCCAGTAGTGCAGGGACTAGCGGGAGGGACTACAATGAGCAGTTCTTC.

The V call is TRBV4-3, the J call TRBJ1-3; D perhaps matches TRBD1 (6 bases). Trimming removed 0 bases from V and 2 bases from J, with 17 bases in between. CDR1 and CDR2 from the germline V gene are LGHNA and YSLEER. There are 18 residues in the CDR3. In DNA form, the CDR3 reads TGCGCCAGCAGCCAAGATCGGACAGTCGAAAAGCCTGGAAACACCATATATTTT. Residues: CASSQDRTVEKPGNTIYF.

V is TRBV28 and J is TRBJ1-2, with 11 bases that match TRBD1. The germline V gene has CDR1 MDHEN and CDR2 SYDVKM. The CDR3 is 19 amino acids. V lost 7 bases, J lost 1 base, and 17 bases stayed unmatched. The CDR3 loop reads CASKLKPAGQGGFNYGYTF. The CDR3 bases are TGTGCCAGCAAACTTAAACCCGCGGGACAGGGGGGTTTTAACTATGGCTACACCTTC.

Worth noting for this clone: Compared with germline, one end of the junction differs, possibly owing to a read error. The chain has TRBV7-7 and TRBJ2-1; 7 bases map to TRBD1. The CDR3 contains 15 residues. Per germline, CDR1 SSHAT and CDR2 FNYEAQ (reference sequence). CDR3 amino acids: CASSRSGQANNEQFF. CDR3 nucleotides: TGTGCTAGCAGCAGGAGTGGACAGGCCAACAATGAGCAGTTCTTC.

The genes are TRBV5-1 and TRBJ2-7, with D possibly TRBD2 on 5 matching bases. The CDR3 consists of 14 residues. CDR1 and CDR2 (germline): SGHRS, YFSETQ. V lost 0 bases and J lost 4, with 11 bases in between. The CDR3, as DNA: TGCGCCAGCAGCTTGGCTAGCAGGAGTTACGAGCAGTACTTC. It codes for CASSLASRSYEQYF.

J is TRBJ2-3 and V is TRBV27; 8 bases are shared with TRBD2. The CDR3 runs to 18 residues. Germline lookup yields CDR1 MNHEY and CDR2 SMNVEV (reference sequence). Unmatched junction bases numbered 17, after V lost 5 bases and J lost 4 bases. This CDR3 reads CASSPIPPQRGKSDTQYF. For the CDR3, the DNA is TGTGCCAGCAGTCCTATCCCTCCCCAGCGGGGGAAGTCAGATACGCAGTATTTT.

The chain uses TRBV9 and TRBJ2-3; perhaps TRBD1 as D (6 bases). With 0 bases removed from V and 0 bases from J, the gap between germline ends came to 14 bases. The CDR3 covers 17 residues. Germline V gene lookup returns CDR1 SGDLS and CDR2 YYNGEE. Here the CDR3 DNA reads TGTGCCAGCAGCGTAGGAAGAGGGGGTACTAGCACAGATACGCAGTATTTT. Translation: CASSVGRGGTSTDTQYF.